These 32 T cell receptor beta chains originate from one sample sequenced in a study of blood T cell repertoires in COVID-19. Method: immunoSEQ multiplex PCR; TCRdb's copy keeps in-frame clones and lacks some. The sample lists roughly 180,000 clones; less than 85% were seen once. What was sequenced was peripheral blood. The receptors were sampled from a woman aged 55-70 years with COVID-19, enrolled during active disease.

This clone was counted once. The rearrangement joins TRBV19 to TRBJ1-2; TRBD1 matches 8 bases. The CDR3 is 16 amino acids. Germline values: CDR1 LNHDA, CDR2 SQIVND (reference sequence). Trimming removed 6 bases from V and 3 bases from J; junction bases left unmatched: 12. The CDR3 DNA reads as TGTGCCAGTAGAACGGTAGGACAGGGAGATCACTATGGCTACACCTTC. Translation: CASRTVGQGDHYGYTF. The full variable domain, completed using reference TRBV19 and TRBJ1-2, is DGGITQSPKYLFRKEGQNVTLSCEQNLNHDAMYWYRQDPGQGLRLIYYSQIVNDFQKGDIAEGYSVSREKKESFPLTVTSAQKNPTAFYLCASRTVGQGDHYGYTFGSGTRLTVV.

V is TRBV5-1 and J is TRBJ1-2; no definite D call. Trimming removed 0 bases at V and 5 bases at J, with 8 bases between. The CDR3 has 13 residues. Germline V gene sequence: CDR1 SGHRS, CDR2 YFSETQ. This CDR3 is CASSLEGEYGYTF. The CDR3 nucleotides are TGCGCCAGCAGCTTGGAGGGAGAGTATGGCTACACCTTC.

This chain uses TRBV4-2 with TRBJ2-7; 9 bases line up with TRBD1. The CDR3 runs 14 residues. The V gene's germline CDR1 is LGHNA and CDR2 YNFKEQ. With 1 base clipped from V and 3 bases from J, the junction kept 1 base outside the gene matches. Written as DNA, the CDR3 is TGTGCCAGCAGCCAAGGGACAGGGGACTACGAGCAGTACTTC. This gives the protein CASSQGTGDYEQYF.

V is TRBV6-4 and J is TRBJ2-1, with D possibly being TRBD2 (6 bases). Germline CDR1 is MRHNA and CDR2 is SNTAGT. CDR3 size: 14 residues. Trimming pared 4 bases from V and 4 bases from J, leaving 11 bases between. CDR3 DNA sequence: TGTGCCAGCAGTGTGGAGGGAGGATACAATGAGCAGTTCTTC. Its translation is CASSVEGGYNEQFF.

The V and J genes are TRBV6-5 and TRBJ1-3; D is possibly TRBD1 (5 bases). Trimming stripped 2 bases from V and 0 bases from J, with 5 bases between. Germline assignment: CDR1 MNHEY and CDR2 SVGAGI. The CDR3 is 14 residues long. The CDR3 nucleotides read TGTGCCAGCAGTTACAGGGGCTCTGGAAACACCATATATTTT. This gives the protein CASSYRGSGNTIYF.

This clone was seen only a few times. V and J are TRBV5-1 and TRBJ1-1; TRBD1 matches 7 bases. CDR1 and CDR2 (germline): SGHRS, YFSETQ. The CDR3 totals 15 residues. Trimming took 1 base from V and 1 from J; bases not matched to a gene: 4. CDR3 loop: CASSLPTGANTEAFF. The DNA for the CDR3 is TGCGCCAGCAGCTTGCCAACAGGGGCGAACACTGAAGCTTTCTTT.

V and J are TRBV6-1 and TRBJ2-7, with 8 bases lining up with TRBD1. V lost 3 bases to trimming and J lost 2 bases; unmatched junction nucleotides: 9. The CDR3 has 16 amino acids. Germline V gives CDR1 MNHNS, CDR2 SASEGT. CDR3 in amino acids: CASSEQQGGAAYEQYV. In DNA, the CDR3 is TGTGCCAGCAGTGAGCAACAGGGGGGAGCGGCCTACGAGCAGTACGTC.

The chain's CDR3 is CASSYSLATGELFF. CDR3 DNA sequence: TGTGCCAGCAGTTACTCCCTAGCGACCGGGGAGCTGTTTTTT. This chain connects TRBV6-5 to TRBJ2-2; D possibly corresponds to TRBD2 (6 bases). The CDR3 covers 14 residues. Trimming shortened V by 0 bases and J by 5 bases, and 7 bases separated the two germline ends. Germline CDR1 and CDR2: MNHEY and SVGAGI.

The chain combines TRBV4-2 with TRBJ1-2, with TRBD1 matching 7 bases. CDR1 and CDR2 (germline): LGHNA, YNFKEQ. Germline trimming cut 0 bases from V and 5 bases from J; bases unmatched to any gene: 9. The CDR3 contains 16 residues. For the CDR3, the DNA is TGTGCCAGCAGCCAAGATCGGCCGGGACAGCCTTATGGCTACACCTTC. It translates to CASSQDRPGQPYGYTF.

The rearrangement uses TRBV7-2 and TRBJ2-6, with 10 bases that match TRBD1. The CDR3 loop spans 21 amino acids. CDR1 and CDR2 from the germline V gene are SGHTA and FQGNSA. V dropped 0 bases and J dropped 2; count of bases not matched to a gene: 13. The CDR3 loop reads CASSLADGIIGTGAGANVLTF. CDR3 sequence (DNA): TGTGCCAGCAGCTTAGCGGACGGGATAATAGGGACAGGGGCTGGGGCCAACGTCCTGACTTTC.

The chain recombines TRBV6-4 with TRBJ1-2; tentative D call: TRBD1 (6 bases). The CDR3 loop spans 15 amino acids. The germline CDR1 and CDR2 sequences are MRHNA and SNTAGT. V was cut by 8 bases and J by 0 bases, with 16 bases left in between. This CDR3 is CASRMETGPNYGYTF. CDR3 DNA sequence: TGTGCCAGCCGAATGGAGACAGGCCCTAACTATGGCTACACCTTC.

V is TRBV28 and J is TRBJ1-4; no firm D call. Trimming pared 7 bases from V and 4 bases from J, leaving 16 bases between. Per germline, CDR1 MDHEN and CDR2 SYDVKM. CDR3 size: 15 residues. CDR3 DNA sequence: TGTGCCAGCACCCCTAGCGAAAAGGGTAATGAAAAACTGTTTTTT. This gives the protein CASTPSEKGNEKLFF.

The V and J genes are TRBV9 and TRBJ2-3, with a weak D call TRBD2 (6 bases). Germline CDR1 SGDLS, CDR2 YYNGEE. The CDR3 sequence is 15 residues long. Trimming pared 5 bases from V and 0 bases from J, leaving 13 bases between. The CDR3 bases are TGTGCCAGCAGTGGCGGGATTGTAAGCACAGATACGCAGTATTTT. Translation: CASSGGIVSTDTQYF. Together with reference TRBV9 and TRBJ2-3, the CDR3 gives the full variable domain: DSGVTQTPKHLITATGQRVTLRCSPRSGDLSVYWYQQSLDQGLQFLIQYYNGEERAKGNILERFSAQQFPDLHSELNLSSLELGDSALYFCASSGGIVSTDTQYFGPGTRLTVL.

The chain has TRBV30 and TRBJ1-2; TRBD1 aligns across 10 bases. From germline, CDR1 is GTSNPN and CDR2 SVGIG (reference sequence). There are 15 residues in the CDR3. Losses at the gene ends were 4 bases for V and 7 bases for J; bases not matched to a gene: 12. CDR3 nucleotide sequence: TGTGCCTGGAAGTTCCGGGACAGGGGAGGCGGTGGCTACACCTTC. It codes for CAWKFRDRGGGGYTF.

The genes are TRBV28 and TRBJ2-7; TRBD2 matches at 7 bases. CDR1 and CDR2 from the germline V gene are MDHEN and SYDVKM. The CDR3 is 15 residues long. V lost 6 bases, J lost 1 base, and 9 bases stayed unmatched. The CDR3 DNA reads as TGTGCCAGCAGCCCCCTAGCGGCCCCGTCCTACGAGCAGTACTTC. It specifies CASSPLAAPSYEQYF.

The CDR3 sequence is CASSPPFGISYEQYF. Here the CDR3 DNA reads TGTGCCAGCAGTCCCCCATTCGGGATCTCCTACGAGCAGTACTTC. This chain links TRBV28 with TRBJ2-7, with D tentatively TRBD2 (5 bases). The CDR3 has 15 residues. Germline values: CDR1 MDHEN, CDR2 SYDVKM. V lost 5 bases to trimming and J lost 0 bases, with 14 bases between them.

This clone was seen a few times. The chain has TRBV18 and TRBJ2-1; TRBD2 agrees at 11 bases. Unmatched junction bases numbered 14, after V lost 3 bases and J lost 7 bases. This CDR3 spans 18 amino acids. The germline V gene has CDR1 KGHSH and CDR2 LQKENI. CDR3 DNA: TGTGCCAGCTCACCTATATGGGCTAGCGGGGGGATGAAGAATGAGCAGTTCTTC. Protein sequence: CASSPIWASGGMKNEQFF.

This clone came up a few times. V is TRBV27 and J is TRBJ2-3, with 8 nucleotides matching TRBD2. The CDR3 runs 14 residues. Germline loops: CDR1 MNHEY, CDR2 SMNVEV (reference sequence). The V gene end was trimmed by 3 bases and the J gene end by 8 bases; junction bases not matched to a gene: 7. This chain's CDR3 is CASSLLAGRGTQYF. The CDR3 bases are TGTGCCAGCAGTTTGTTAGCGGGACGGGGTACGCAGTATTTT.

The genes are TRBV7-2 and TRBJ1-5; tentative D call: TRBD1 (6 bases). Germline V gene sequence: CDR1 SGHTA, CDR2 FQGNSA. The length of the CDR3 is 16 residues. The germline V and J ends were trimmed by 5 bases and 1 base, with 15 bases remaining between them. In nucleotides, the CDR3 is TGTGCCAGCAGCCCTCGGGGGGCCGGAAGCAATCAGCCCCAGCATTTT. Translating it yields CASSPRGAGSNQPQHF.

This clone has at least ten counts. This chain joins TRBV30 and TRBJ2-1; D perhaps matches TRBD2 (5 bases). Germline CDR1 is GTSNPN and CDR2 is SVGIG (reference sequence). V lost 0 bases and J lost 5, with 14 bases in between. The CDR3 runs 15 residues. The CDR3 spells CAWSVEWLAHNEQFF. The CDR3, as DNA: TGTGCCTGGAGTGTAGAGTGGCTAGCCCACAATGAGCAGTTCTTC.

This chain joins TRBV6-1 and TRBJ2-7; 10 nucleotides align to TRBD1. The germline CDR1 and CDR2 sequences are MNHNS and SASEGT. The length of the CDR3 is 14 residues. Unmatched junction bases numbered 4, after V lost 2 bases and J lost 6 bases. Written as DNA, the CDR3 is TGTGCCAGCAGTGAATATGGGACAGGGGCCGAGCAGTACGTC. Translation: CASSEYGTGAEQYV.

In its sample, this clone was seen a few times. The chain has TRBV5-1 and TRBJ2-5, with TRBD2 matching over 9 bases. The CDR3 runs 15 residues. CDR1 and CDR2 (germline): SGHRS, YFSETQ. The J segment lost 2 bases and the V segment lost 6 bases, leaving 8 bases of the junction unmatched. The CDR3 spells CASNLAGDIQETQYF. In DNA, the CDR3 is TGCGCCAGCAACTTAGCGGGGGACATTCAAGAGACCCAGTACTTC.

The DNA for the CDR3 is TGTGCCAGCACCACTCCGGGTGGGAGGAGGTACGAGCAGTACTTC. It codes for CASTTPGGRRYEQYF. The V gene is TRBV28, the J gene TRBJ2-7; the D gene is possibly TRBD2 (6 bases). V was shortened by 7 bases and J by 4 bases, with 20 bases between the two germline ends. This CDR3 spans 15 amino acids. Germline V gene sequence: CDR1 MDHEN, CDR2 SYDVKM.

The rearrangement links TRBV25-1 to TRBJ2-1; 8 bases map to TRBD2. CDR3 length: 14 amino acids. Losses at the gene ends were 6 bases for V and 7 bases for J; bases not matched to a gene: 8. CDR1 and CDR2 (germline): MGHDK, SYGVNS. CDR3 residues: CASRSGGGHNEQFF. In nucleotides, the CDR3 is TGTGCCAGCAGGTCCGGGGGGGGTCATAATGAGCAGTTCTTC.

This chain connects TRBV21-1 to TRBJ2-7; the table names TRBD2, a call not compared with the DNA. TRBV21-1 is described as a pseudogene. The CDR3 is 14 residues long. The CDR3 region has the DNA TGTGCCAGCAGCTGTCGGGGGTTATCCTACGAGCAGTACGTC. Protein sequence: CASSCRGLSYEQYV.

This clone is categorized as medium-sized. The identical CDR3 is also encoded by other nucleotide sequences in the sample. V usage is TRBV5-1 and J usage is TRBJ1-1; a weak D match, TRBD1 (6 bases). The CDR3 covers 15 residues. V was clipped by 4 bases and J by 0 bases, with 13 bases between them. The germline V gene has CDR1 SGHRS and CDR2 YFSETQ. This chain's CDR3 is CASSRGRGLNTEAFF. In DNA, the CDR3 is TGCGCCAGCAGCCGGGGGAGGGGGTTGAACACTGAAGCTTTCTTT. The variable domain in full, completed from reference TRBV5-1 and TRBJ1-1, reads KAGVTQTPRYLIKTRGQQVTLSCSPISGHRSVSWYQQTPGQGLQFLFEYFSETQRNKGNFPGRFSGRQFSNSRSEMNVSTLELGDSALYLCASSRGRGLNTEAFFGQGTRLTVV.

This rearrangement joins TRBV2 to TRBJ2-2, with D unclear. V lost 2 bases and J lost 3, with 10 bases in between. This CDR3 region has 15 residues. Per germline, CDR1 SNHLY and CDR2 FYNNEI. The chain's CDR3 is CASSELGADTGELFF. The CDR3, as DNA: TGTGCCAGCAGTGAACTTGGCGCGGACACCGGGGAGCTGTTTTTT.

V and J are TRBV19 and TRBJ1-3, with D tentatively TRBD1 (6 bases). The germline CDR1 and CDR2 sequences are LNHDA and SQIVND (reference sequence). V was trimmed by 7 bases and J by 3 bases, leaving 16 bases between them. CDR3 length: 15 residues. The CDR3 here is CASTSGQTVGNTIYF. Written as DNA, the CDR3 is TGTGCCAGTACCTCGGGACAAACAGTTGGAAACACCATATATTTT. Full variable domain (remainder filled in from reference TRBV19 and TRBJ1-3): DGGITQSPKYLFRKEGQNVTLSCEQNLNHDAMYWYRQDPGQGLRLIYYSQIVNDFQKGDIAEGYSVSREKKESFPLTVTSAQKNPTAFYLCASTSGQTVGNTIYFGEGSWLTVV.

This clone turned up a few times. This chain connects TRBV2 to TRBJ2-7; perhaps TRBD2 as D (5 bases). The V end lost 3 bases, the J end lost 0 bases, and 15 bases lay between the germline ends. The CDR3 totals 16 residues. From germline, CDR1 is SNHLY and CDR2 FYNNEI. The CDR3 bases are TGTGCCAGCAGTGACGTGTTTCCGGGAATCTCCTACGAGCAGTACTTC. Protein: CASSDVFPGISYEQYF.

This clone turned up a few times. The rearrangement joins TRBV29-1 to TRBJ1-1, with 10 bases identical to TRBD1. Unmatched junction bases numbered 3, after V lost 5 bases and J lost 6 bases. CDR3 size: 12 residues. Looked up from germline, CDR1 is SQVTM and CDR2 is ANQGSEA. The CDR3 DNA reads TGCAGCGTTCGACAGGGGGCTGCTGAAGCTTTCTTT. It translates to CSVRQGAAEAFF.

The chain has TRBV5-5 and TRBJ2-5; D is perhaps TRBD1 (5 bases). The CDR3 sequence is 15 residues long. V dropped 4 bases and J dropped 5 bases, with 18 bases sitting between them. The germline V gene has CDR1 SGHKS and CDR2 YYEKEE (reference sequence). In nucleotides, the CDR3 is TGTGCCAGCAGCCAATCGACAGCAGATACGGAGACCCAGTACTTC. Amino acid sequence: CASSQSTADTETQYF.

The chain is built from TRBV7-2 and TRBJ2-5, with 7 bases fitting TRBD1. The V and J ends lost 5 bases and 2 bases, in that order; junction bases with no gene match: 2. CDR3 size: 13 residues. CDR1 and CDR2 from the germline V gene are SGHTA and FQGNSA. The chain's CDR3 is CASSDRVQETQYF. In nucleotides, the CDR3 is TGTGCCAGCAGCGACAGGGTTCAAGAGACCCAGTACTTC.